The rows below give T cell receptor beta chains drawn from one sample of a study of T cells in Graves' hyperthyroidism and ophthalmopathy. One entry per CDR3 protein results from TCRdb running MiXCR on the multiplex PCR reads. The sample carries around 580,000 distinct CDR3 sequences, 15% to 20% recorded once. The specimen was blood. The receptor set was obtained from a woman between 18 and 30 years old with Graves' hyperthyroidism. Each CDR3 is given with its conserved first and last residue. Each record gives: J gene, clone size, D gene, V gene, CDR3 protein, CDR3 DNA. The D gene is left open where the match is weak. Clone size, where shown, is once, few, many, or a class for clones that have expanded.

j_call: TRBJ1-1; clone_size: many; d_call: NA; v_call: TRBV7-2; cdr3_aa: CASSDARGLVNEAFF; cdr3_nt: TGTGCCAGCAGCGACGCCAGGGGCTTGGTGAATGAAGCTTTCTTT
j_call: TRBJ2-7; clone_size: few; d_call: NA; v_call: TRBV10-3; cdr3_aa: CAISDGRAVSYEQYF; cdr3_nt: TGTGCCATCAGTGATGGCCGTGCGGTCTCCTACGAGCAGTACTTC
j_call: TRBJ1-1; clone_size: NA; d_call: NA; v_call: TRBV25-1; cdr3_aa: CASSEGRAEAFF; cdr3_nt: TGTGCCAGCAGTGAGGGGAGGGCTGAAGCTTTCTTT
j_call: TRBJ2-3; clone_size: many; d_call: NA; v_call: TRBV28; cdr3_aa: CASSFGEGGGDTQYF; cdr3_nt: TGTGCCAGCAGTTTTGGTGAGGGAGGTGGAGATACGCAGTATTTT
j_call: TRBJ2-4; clone_size: few; d_call: TRBD2; v_call: TRBV28; cdr3_aa: CASLWTSGNIQYF; cdr3_nt: TGTGCCAGTCTCTGGACTAGCGGAAACATTCAGTACTTC
j_call: TRBJ2-7; clone_size: NA; d_call: TRBD1; v_call: TRBV20-1; cdr3_aa: CSAQSTTGAAGEQYF; cdr3_nt: TGCAGTGCTCAGTCAACCACAGGGGCCGCAGGCGAGCAGTACTTC
j_call: TRBJ2-1; clone_size: few; d_call: NA; v_call: TRBV3-1; cdr3_aa: CASSHREGDEQFF; cdr3_nt: TGTGCCAGCAGCCACAGAGAGGGCGATGAGCAGTTCTTC
j_call: TRBJ2-3; clone_size: few; d_call: TRBD2; v_call: TRBV12-3/TRBV12-4; cdr3_aa: CASSTRLAGGIRDTQYF; cdr3_nt: TGTGCCAGCAGTACCCGACTAGCGGGGGGAATTAGGGATACGCAGTATTTT
j_call: TRBJ2-7; clone_size: many; d_call: TRBD1; v_call: TRBV7-6; cdr3_aa: CASSVRDSSYEQYF; cdr3_nt: TGTGCCAGCAGCGTCCGGGACAGCTCCTACGAGCAGTACTTC
j_call: TRBJ2-2; clone_size: NA; d_call: TRBD1; v_call: TRBV5-1; cdr3_aa: CASSYLTGTNAGELFF; cdr3_nt: TGCGCCAGCAGCTATTTGACAGGGACGAACGCCGGGGAGCTGTTTTTT
j_call: TRBJ1-1; clone_size: many; d_call: TRBD1; v_call: TRBV20-1; cdr3_aa: CSAPTGDTEAFF; cdr3_nt: TGCAGTGCACCGACAGGGGACACTGAAGCTTTCTTT
j_call: TRBJ1-5; clone_size: few; d_call: NA; v_call: TRBV10-3; cdr3_aa: CAISESSFRGNQPQHF; cdr3_nt: TGTGCCATCAGTGAGTCGAGTTTTCGGGGGAATCAGCCCCAGCATTTT
j_call: TRBJ2-7; clone_size: many; d_call: TRBD2; v_call: TRBV5-1; cdr3_aa: CASSLETSGKGEQYF; cdr3_nt: TGCGCCAGCAGCTTGGAGACTAGCGGGAAGGGTGAGCAGTACTTC
j_call: TRBJ1-1; clone_size: few; d_call: NA; v_call: TRBV4-1; cdr3_aa: CASSHLGGANTEAFF; cdr3_nt: TGCGCCAGCAGCCACTTGGGGGGGGCGAACACTGAAGCTTTCTTT
j_call: TRBJ2-5; clone_size: NA; d_call: NA; v_call: TRBV19; cdr3_aa: CASSIVQESTAQYF; cdr3_nt: TGTGCCAGTAGTATAGTACAGGAGTCTACGGCCCAGTACTTC
j_call: TRBJ2-2; clone_size: many; d_call: NA; v_call: TRBV12-3/TRBV12-4; cdr3_aa: CASSLPRGWNTGELFF; cdr3_nt: TGTGCCAGCAGTTTGCCCAGGGGTTGGAACACCGGGGAGCTGTTTTTT
j_call: TRBJ1-3; clone_size: many; d_call: NA; v_call: TRBV5-1; cdr3_aa: CASGQGSGNTIYF; cdr3_nt: TGCGCCAGCGGTCAGGGCTCTGGAAACACCATATATTTT
j_call: TRBJ2-7; clone_size: many; d_call: TRBD2; v_call: TRBV28; cdr3_aa: CASRSGGVYEQYF; cdr3_nt: TGTGCCAGCAGGTCTGGGGGGGTCTACGAGCAGTACTTC
j_call: TRBJ1-2; clone_size: NA; d_call: NA; v_call: TRBV19; cdr3_aa: CASRRERSNYGYTF; cdr3_nt: TGTGCCAGTAGGCGCGAACGCTCTAACTATGGCTACACCTTC
j_call: TRBJ1-5; clone_size: many; d_call: TRBD1; v_call: TRBV30; cdr3_aa: CAWSAWDRGSNQPQHF; cdr3_nt: TGTGCCTGGAGCGCTTGGGACAGGGGGTCCAATCAGCCCCAGCATTTT
j_call: TRBJ2-2; clone_size: many; d_call: TRBD2; v_call: TRBV27; cdr3_aa: CASHLGGAGRTGELFF; cdr3_nt: TGTGCCAGCCATCTCGGGGGGGCGGGACGTACCGGGGAGCTGTTTTTT
j_call: TRBJ2-5; clone_size: NA; d_call: NA; v_call: TRBV27; cdr3_aa: CASSLSAERGQYF; cdr3_nt: TGTGCCAGCAGTTTATCCGCGGAAAGGGGCCAGTACTTC
j_call: TRBJ1-5; clone_size: many; d_call: NA; v_call: TRBV30; cdr3_aa: CAWRVEGTSNQPQHF; cdr3_nt: TGTGCCTGGAGGGTCGAAGGTACTAGCAATCAGCCCCAGCATTTT
j_call: TRBJ2-1; clone_size: few; d_call: NA; v_call: TRBV2; cdr3_aa: CAAGRGDQSSYNEQFF; cdr3_nt: TGTGCCGCAGGGCGGGGCGACCAGAGCTCCTACAATGAGCAGTTCTTC
j_call: TRBJ2-7; clone_size: few; d_call: NA; v_call: TRBV29-1; cdr3_aa: CSAGRLGYEQYF; cdr3_nt: TGCAGCGCCGGCCGGTTGGGCTACGAGCAGTACTTC
j_call: TRBJ2-7; clone_size: many; d_call: NA; v_call: TRBV27; cdr3_aa: CASSLSLRGRFAYEQYF; cdr3_nt: TGTGCCAGCAGTTTATCCCTTCGGGGCAGATTCGCCTACGAGCAGTACTTC
j_call: TRBJ2-1; clone_size: few; d_call: NA; v_call: TRBV6-1; cdr3_aa: CASSERGEGASDEQFF; cdr3_nt: TGTGCCAGCAGTGAAAGAGGAGAGGGAGCTAGCGATGAGCAGTTCTTC
j_call: TRBJ1-5; clone_size: many; d_call: NA; v_call: TRBV28; cdr3_aa: CASSLSLAGNQPQHF; cdr3_nt: TGTGCCAGCAGTTTATCGTTGGCGGGGAATCAGCCCCAGCATTTT
j_call: TRBJ2-4; clone_size: NA; d_call: NA; v_call: TRBV2; cdr3_aa: CASIQLAKNIQYF; cdr3_nt: TGTGCCAGCATACAACTAGCCAAAAACATTCAGTACTTC
j_call: TRBJ2-3; clone_size: NA; d_call: NA; v_call: TRBV6-2/TRBV6-3; cdr3_aa: CASSYSGGGAADTQYF; cdr3_nt: TGTGCCAGCAGTTACTCGGGAGGGGGGGCCGCAGATACGCAGTATTTT
j_call: TRBJ2-2; clone_size: NA; d_call: NA; v_call: TRBV5-1; cdr3_aa: CASSSGVAGELFF; cdr3_nt: TGCGCCAGCAGCTCAGGGGTTGCCGGGGAGCTGTTTTTT
j_call: TRBJ2-4; clone_size: few; d_call: TRBD1; v_call: TRBV27; cdr3_aa: CAIRGLDKNIQYF; cdr3_nt: TGTGCCATCAGGGGGCTGGACAAAAACATTCAGTACTTC
j_call: TRBJ2-1; clone_size: few; d_call: NA; v_call: TRBV13; cdr3_aa: CASTAWRVGEQFF; cdr3_nt: TGTGCCAGCACCGCGTGGCGGGTCGGTGAGCAGTTCTTC
j_call: TRBJ2-1; clone_size: few; d_call: NA; v_call: TRBV5-1; cdr3_aa: CASSLDQNNEQFF; cdr3_nt: TGCGCCAGCAGCTTGGACCAGAACAATGAGCAGTTCTTC
j_call: TRBJ2-5; clone_size: many; d_call: TRBD1; v_call: TRBV18; cdr3_aa: CASSPPGTGGQTQYF; cdr3_nt: TGTGCCAGCTCACCACCCGGGACAGGGGGTCAGACCCAGTACTTC
j_call: TRBJ2-3; clone_size: many; d_call: TRBD2; v_call: TRBV7-2; cdr3_aa: CASSLVGTSSSDTQYF; cdr3_nt: TGTGCCAGCAGCTTAGTCGGGACTAGCAGTTCGGATACGCAGTATTTT
j_call: TRBJ2-2; clone_size: once; d_call: NA; v_call: TRBV19; cdr3_aa: CASIRDTGELFF; cdr3_nt: TGTGCCAGTATTCGGGACACCGGGGAGCTGTTTTTT
j_call: TRBJ1-2; clone_size: many; d_call: TRBD1; v_call: TRBV12-3/TRBV12-4; cdr3_aa: CASSLTGNYGYTF; cdr3_nt: TGTGCCAGCAGTTTGACAGGGAACTATGGCTACACCTTC
j_call: TRBJ2-7; clone_size: NA; d_call: TRBD2; v_call: TRBV5-1; cdr3_aa: CASSWILAGGPYEQYF; cdr3_nt: TGCGCCAGCAGCTGGATACTAGCGGGAGGGCCCTACGAGCAGTACTTC
j_call: TRBJ1-5; clone_size: few; d_call: NA; v_call: TRBV6-1; cdr3_aa: CASREGQYNQPQHF; cdr3_nt: TGTGCCAGCAGAGAAGGGCAGTACAATCAGCCCCAGCATTTT
j_call: TRBJ2-1; clone_size: NA; d_call: TRBD2; v_call: TRBV11-2; cdr3_aa: CASSPVLAIYNEQFF; cdr3_nt: TGTGCCAGCAGCCCCGTACTAGCGATTTACAATGAGCAGTTCTTC
j_call: TRBJ1-3; clone_size: few; d_call: TRBD1; v_call: TRBV5-1; cdr3_aa: CASSSGQGSAGNTIYF; cdr3_nt: TGCGCCAGCAGCTCGGGACAGGGAAGTGCTGGAAACACCATATATTTT
j_call: TRBJ1-5; clone_size: NA; d_call: NA; v_call: TRBV19; cdr3_aa: CASRTSGNNQPQHF; cdr3_nt: TGTGCCAGTAGGACTTCGGGGAACAATCAGCCCCAGCATTTT
j_call: TRBJ2-2; clone_size: NA; d_call: NA; v_call: TRBV25-1; cdr3_aa: CACRGGFDTGELFF; cdr3_nt: TGTGCCTGTCGAGGGGGATTTGACACCGGGGAGCTGTTTTTT
j_call: TRBJ2-3; clone_size: many; d_call: NA; v_call: TRBV5-1; cdr3_aa: CASSWVDSLTDTQYF; cdr3_nt: TGCGCCAGCAGCTGGGTGGACAGTCTCACAGATACGCAGTATTTT
j_call: TRBJ1-1; clone_size: NA; d_call: TRBD1; v_call: TRBV7-9; cdr3_aa: CASRHDRDVAFF; cdr3_nt: TGTGCCAGCAGGCACGACAGGGACGTGGCTTTCTTT
j_call: TRBJ1-4; clone_size: many; d_call: NA; v_call: TRBV9; cdr3_aa: CASSVGLGGDEKLFF; cdr3_nt: TGTGCCAGCAGCGTAGGGCTCGGAGGGGATGAAAAACTGTTTTTT
j_call: TRBJ2-1; clone_size: NA; d_call: NA; v_call: TRBV7-2; cdr3_aa: CASSMRDRVNNEQFF; cdr3_nt: TGTGCCAGCAGCATGCGGGACAGAGTTAACAATGAGCAGTTCTTC
j_call: TRBJ2-5; clone_size: NA; d_call: NA; v_call: TRBV5-1; cdr3_aa: CASSGTSRQETQYF; cdr3_nt: TGCGCCAGCAGCGGAACTAGTAGACAAGAGACCCAGTACTTC
j_call: TRBJ2-7; clone_size: many; d_call: NA; v_call: TRBV11-2; cdr3_aa: CASSLDRQDEQYF; cdr3_nt: TGTGCCAGCAGCTTAGATAGGCAGGACGAGCAGTACTTC
j_call: TRBJ2-7; clone_size: few; d_call: TRBD1; v_call: TRBV24-1; cdr3_aa: CATSDPRDRLGQEQYF; cdr3_nt: TGTGCCACCAGTGATCCCCGGGACAGATTAGGGCAGGAGCAGTACTTC
j_call: TRBJ2-5; clone_size: many; d_call: NA; v_call: TRBV7-9; cdr3_aa: CASSSWQGETQYF; cdr3_nt: TGTGCCAGCAGCTCGTGGCAGGGGGAGACCCAGTACTTC
j_call: TRBJ2-1; clone_size: many; d_call: NA; v_call: TRBV27; cdr3_aa: CASSFLSHEGLVNEQFF; cdr3_nt: TGTGCCAGCAGTTTTCTTAGCCACGAGGGACTTGTGAATGAGCAGTTCTTC
j_call: TRBJ2-2; clone_size: few; d_call: NA; v_call: TRBV6-1; cdr3_aa: CASSQGPWAAGELFF; cdr3_nt: TGTGCCAGCAGTCAAGGGCCCTGGGCGGCCGGGGAGCTGTTTTTT
j_call: TRBJ1-1; clone_size: few; d_call: NA; v_call: TRBV30; cdr3_aa: CAWRTAKTEAFF; cdr3_nt: TGTGCCTGGAGGACAGCGAAGACTGAAGCTTTCTTT
j_call: TRBJ2-1; clone_size: NA; d_call: TRBD2; v_call: TRBV7-2; cdr3_aa: CASSLAAGGWDEQFF; cdr3_nt: TGTGCCAGCAGCTTAGCGGCGGGGGGGTGGGATGAGCAGTTCTTC
j_call: TRBJ2-7; clone_size: many; d_call: TRBD2; v_call: TRBV7-8; cdr3_aa: CASSLVIGGGPREQYF; cdr3_nt: TGTGCCAGCAGCTTAGTAATTGGCGGGGGGCCGCGCGAGCAGTACTTC